The sequence of this TCR beta chain was determined in a study of shared T cell receptors in the human thymus. Method: immunoSEQ multiplex PCR; TCRdb's copy keeps in-frame clones and lacks some. This table has about 610,000 clones, more than 75% appearing once. With V trimmed by 5 bases and J by 0 bases, 5 bases remained unmatched. The CDR3 extends over 17 amino acids. Germline V gene sequence: CDR1 LGHNT, CDR2 FRNRAP. The data also belong to a second study, concerning human thymus T cells. According to that study: Resections obtained during corrective heart surgery supplied the thymus tissue. V and J genes seemed to be used with bias in thymic and blood repertoires. Related reports documented highly overlapping thymic repertoires among unrelated individuals.

The clonotype was recovered from a boy younger than two with a congenital heart defect. The chain is built from TRBV12-5 and TRBJ2-1, with TRBD2 matching over 12 bases. The sequencing sample was made of thymocytes. CDR3 nucleotide sequence: TGTGCTAGTGGTCTTGGACTAGCGGGATTCTCCTACAATGAGCAGTTCTTC. Amino acid sequence: CASGLGLAGFSYNEQFF.